In its sample, the clone carrying this TCR beta chain was seen a few times. A second about 6 to 11 cycle PCR used barcoded and J-beta primers. Researchers report that a template-switch adaptor with 12 random nucleotides tagged each cDNA molecule. One entry per CDR3 protein results from TCRdb running MiXCR on the 5' RACE reads. This table holds about 1.4 million distinct CDR3 sequences, 55% to 75% found once. The data derive from a study of blood T cells in healthy people across ages. CDR1 and CDR2 from the germline V gene are MGHDK and SYGVNS. This CDR3 is built from 15 residues. V lost 5 bases and J 2 bases, leaving 10 bases between the germline ends.

The TCR sequence derives from a man younger than 35 in good health. The sequencing input was blood. V gene TRBV25-1 combines with J gene TRBJ2-6; D is perhaps TRBD2 (6 bases). The CDR3 DNA follows: TGTGCCAGCAGTAAAGGGGAGGCTGGGGCCAACGTCCTGACTTTC. As protein: CASSKGEAGANVLTF. Together with reference TRBV25-1 and TRBJ2-6, the CDR3 gives the full variable domain: EADIYQTPRYLVIGTGKKITLECSQTMGHDKMYWYQQDPGMELHLIHYSYGVNSTEKGDLSSESTVSRIRTEHFPLTLESARPSHTSQYLCASSKGEAGANVLTFGAGSRLTVL.